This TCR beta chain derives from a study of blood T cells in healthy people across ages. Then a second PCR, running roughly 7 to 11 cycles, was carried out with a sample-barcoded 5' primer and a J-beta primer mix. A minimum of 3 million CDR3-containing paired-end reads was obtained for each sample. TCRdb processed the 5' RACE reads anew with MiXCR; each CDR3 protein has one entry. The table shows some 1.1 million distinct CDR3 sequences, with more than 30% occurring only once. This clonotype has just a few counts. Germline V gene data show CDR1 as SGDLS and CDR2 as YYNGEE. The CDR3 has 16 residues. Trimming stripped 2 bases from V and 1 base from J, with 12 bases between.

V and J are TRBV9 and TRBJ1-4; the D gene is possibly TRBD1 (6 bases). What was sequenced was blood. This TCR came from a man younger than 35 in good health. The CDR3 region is CASSVDTGQTNEKLFF. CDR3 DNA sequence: TGTGCCAGCAGCGTCGATACAGGGCAAACTAATGAAAAACTGTTTTTT.